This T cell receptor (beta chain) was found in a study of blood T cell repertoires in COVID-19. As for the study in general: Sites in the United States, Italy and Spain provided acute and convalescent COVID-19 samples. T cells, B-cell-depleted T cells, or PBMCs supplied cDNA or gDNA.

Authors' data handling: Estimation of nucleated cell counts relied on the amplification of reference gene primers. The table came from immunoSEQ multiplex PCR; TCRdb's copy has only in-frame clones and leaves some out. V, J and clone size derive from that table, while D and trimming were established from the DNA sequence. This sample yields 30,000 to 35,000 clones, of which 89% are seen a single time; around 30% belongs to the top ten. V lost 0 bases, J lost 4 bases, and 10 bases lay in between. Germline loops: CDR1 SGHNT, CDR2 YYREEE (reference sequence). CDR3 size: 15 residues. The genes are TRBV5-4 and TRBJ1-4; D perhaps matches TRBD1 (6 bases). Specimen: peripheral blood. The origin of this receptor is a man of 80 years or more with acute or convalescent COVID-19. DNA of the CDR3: TGTGCCAGCAGCTTGGACCCAGGGGATAATGAAAAACTGTTTTTT. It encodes CASSLDPGDNEKLFF.